The rows below give T cell receptor beta chains drawn from one sample of a study of spatial heterogeneity in lung cancer. TCRdb fed the 5' RACE reads into MiXCR, producing one record per CDR3 protein. Seen here are some 15,000 distinct CDR3 sequences, 10% to 11% observed once, and the top ten hold 34%. The material was PBMCs, obtained at surgery. Receptor source: a female donor with early-stage non-small cell lung cancer. The CDR3 runs from the conserved cysteine through the conserved F or W. Each record gives: D gene, J gene, V gene, clone size, CDR3 DNA, CDR3 protein. A D gene is named only where the DNA matches it firmly. Some rows have no size entry. The others give once, few or many, or a class for an expanded clone.

TRBD1	TRBJ1-1	TRBV6-6	medium-sized	TGTGCCAGCAGCCCCATAGGACAGGGGATCACTGAAGCTTTCTTT	CASSPIGQGITEAFF
NA	TRBJ2-5	TRBV12-3/TRBV12-4	many	TGTGCCAGCAGTTTAGACGGTCCGACCCAGTACTTC	CASSLDGPTQYF
NA	TRBJ2-3	TRBV25-1	NA	TGTGCCAGCAAACAGGGGGGGGATACGCAGTATTTT	CASKQGGDTQYF
NA	TRBJ2-7	TRBV12-3/TRBV12-4	many	TGTGCCAGCAGTTCACTAGTGACGGGGGAGCAGTACTTC	CASSSLVTGEQYF
NA	TRBJ1-2	TRBV12-3/TRBV12-4	many	TGTGCCAGCAGTTTTCTGTTCAACTATGGCTACACCTTC	CASSFLFNYGYTF
TRBD1	TRBJ2-1	TRBV28	few	TGTGCCAGCAGTTCACAGGGGGCGCGGATCGATGAGCAGTTCTTC	CASSSQGARIDEQFF
NA	TRBJ2-1	TRBV20-1	many	TGCAGTGCGATTTATTCGGTCCTGGGGAATGAGCAGTTCTTC	CSAIYSVLGNEQFF
TRBD1	TRBJ2-7	TRBV20-1	medium-sized	TGCAGTGCTAATCCGGACAGGTACGAGCAGTACTTC	CSANPDRYEQYF
NA	TRBJ2-1	TRBV10-1	many	TGCGCCAGCAGTGAAGGACTTACGCACAATGAGCAGTTCTTC	CASSEGLTHNEQFF
NA	TRBJ2-4	TRBV20-1	many	TGCAGTGCTAGCGTAACCAAAAACATTCAGTACTTC	CSASVTKNIQYF
NA	TRBJ1-6	TRBV19	few	TGTGCCAGTATAGCTCCTGGGGGCGGATGGAATTCACCCCTCCACTTT	CASIAPGGGWNSPLHF
NA	TRBJ1-1	TRBV7-9	medium-sized	TGTGCCAGCAGCTTAGCCGGGGGGAACACTGAAGCTTTCTTT	CASSLAGGNTEAFF
TRBD1	TRBJ1-5	TRBV5-1	many	TGCGCCAGCAGCTTGGACTGGACGGGGACAGGCAATCAGCCCCAGCATTTT	CASSLDWTGTGNQPQHF